These 8 T cell receptor beta chains share one sample of origin, sequenced in a study of T cell responses to AZD1222 COVID-19 vaccine. TCRdb keeps only in-frame clones here, not all; method: immunoSEQ multiplex PCR. The sample contains about 100,000 clones, about 90% of which appear only once. This material consisted of peripheral blood, taken on day 0 of MenACWY control vaccination. These receptor sequences come from an adult in good health.

This clone has a handful of counts. This chain links TRBV5-6 with TRBJ1-1; TRBD1 might be the D (5 bases). This CDR3 spans 11 amino acids. Per the germline V gene, CDR1 is SGHDT and CDR2 is YYEEEE. V was shortened by 7 bases and J by 6 bases, with 10 bases between the two germline ends. CDR3 coding DNA: TGTGCCAGCCTTCGGGACGCTGAAGCTTTCTTT. Amino acid sequence: CASLRDAEAFF. Complete variable domain (other parts from reference TRBV5-6 and TRBJ1-1): DAGVTQSPTHLIKTRGQQVTLRCSPKSGHDTVSWYQQALGQGPQFIFQYYEEEERQRGNFPDRFSGHQFPNYSSELNVNALLLGDSALYLCASLRDAEAFFGQGTRLTVV.

The chain couples TRBV5-1 to TRBJ1-1; D might be TRBD1 (5 bases). Germline V gene lookup returns CDR1 SGHRS and CDR2 YFSETQ. The V and J ends lost 4 bases and 7 bases respectively, with 14 bases between them. This CDR3 has 13 amino acids. The CDR3 spells CASSQGLHYEAFF. CDR3 DNA sequence: TGCGCCAGCAGCCAGGGACTACACTATGAAGCTTTCTTT.

The chain couples TRBV7-9 to TRBJ2-7; D uncertain. The V gene's germline CDR1 is SEHNR and CDR2 FQNEAQ (reference sequence). The CDR3 spans 13 residues. The ends were cut back, 5 bases at V and 4 bases at J, with 12 bases in the middle. The CDR3 coding sequence is TGTGCCAGCAGCCCTCCGACCGGGTACGAGCAGTACTTC. Protein sequence: CASSPPTGYEQYF.

This clone occurred once. The CDR3 DNA sequence: TGCGCCAGCAGCTTGACTTTGGGAAATGAAGCTTTCTTT. It encodes CASSLTLGNEAFF. The rearrangement joins TRBV5-1 to TRBJ1-1; the D is unclear. Per the germline V gene, CDR1 is SGHRS and CDR2 is YFSETQ. Trimming removed 1 base from V and 7 bases from J, with 11 bases in between. The length of the CDR3 is 13 residues.

This chain uses TRBV4-1 with TRBJ1-5; D possibly corresponds to TRBD1 (5 bases). Germline V gene lookup returns CDR1 MGHRA and CDR2 YSYEKL. Trimming took off 1 base at V and 7 bases at J, with 17 bases between the two ends. The CDR3 covers 16 residues. The CDR3 protein is CASSQALQGAGQPQHF. The DNA of the CDR3 is TGCGCCAGCAGCCAAGCCCTCCAGGGCGCAGGGCAGCCCCAGCATTTT.

V gene TRBV6-5 combines with J gene TRBJ1-2, with 7 bases that match TRBD1. The junction had 4 bases not matched to a gene; V was cut back by 4 bases and J by 8 bases. The CDR3 covers 12 residues. CDR1 and CDR2 (germline): MNHEY, SVGAGI. The CDR3 loop is CASSSTGTGYTF. The DNA of the CDR3 is TGTGCCAGCAGTTCGACAGGGACAGGCTACACCTTC.

The CDR3 DNA reads as TGTGCCAGTAGTATGTGGACAGGGTCACGCTATGGCTACACCTTC. It is translated as CASSMWTGSRYGYTF. This chain links TRBV19 with TRBJ1-2, with 8 bases identical to TRBD1. The CDR3 length is 15 residues. Germline V gene sequence: CDR1 LNHDA, CDR2 SQIVND (reference sequence). Trimming removed 3 bases from V and 4 bases from J; junction bases left unmatched: 7. The variable domain in full, completed from reference TRBV19 and TRBJ1-2, reads DGGITQSPKYLFRKEGQNVTLSCEQNLNHDAMYWYRQDPGQGLRLIYYSQIVNDFQKGDIAEGYSVSREKKESFPLTVTSAQKNPTAFYLCASSMWTGSRYGYTFGSGTRLTVV.

This sequence joins TRBV29-1 and TRBJ2-7; 8 bases match TRBD1. This CDR3 is built from 13 residues. CDR1 and CDR2 (germline): SQVTM, ANQGSEA. With 7 bases clipped from V and 6 bases from J, the junction kept 11 bases outside the gene matches. The CDR3 here is CSGSVDREGEQYF. For the CDR3, the DNA is TGCAGCGGTAGCGTGGACAGGGAAGGCGAGCAGTACTTC.